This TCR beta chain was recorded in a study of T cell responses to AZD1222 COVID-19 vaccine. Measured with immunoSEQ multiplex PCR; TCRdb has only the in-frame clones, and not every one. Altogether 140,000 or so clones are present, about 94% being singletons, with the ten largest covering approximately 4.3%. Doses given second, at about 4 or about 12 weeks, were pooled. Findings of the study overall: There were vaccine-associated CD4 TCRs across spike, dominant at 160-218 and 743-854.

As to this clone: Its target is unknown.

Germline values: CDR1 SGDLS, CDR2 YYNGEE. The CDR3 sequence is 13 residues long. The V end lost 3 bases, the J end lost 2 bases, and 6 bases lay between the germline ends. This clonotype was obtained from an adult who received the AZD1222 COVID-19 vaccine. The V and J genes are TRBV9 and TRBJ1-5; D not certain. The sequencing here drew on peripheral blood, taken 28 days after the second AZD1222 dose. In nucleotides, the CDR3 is TGTGCCAGCAGCGAGAGGGGCAATCAGCCCCAGCATTTT. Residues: CASSERGNQPQHF.